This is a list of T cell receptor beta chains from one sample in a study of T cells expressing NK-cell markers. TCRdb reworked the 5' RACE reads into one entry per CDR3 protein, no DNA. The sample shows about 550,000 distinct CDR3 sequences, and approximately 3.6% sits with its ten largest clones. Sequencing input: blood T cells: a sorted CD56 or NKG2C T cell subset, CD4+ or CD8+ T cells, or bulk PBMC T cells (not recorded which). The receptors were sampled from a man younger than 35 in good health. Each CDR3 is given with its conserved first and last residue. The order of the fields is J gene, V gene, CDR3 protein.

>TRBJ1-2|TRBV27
CASSPSTGHYGYTF
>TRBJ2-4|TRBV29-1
CSVRPPGQIQYF
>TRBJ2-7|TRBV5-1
CASSPTRDSSYEQYF
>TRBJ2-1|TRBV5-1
CASSLPTPLLPQQFF
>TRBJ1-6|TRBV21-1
CASSKGRDSNNSPLHF
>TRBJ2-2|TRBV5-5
CASSRGLAGIINTGELFF
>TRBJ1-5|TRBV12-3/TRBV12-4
CASSLAAGDSNQPQHF
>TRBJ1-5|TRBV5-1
CASRRETGSNQPQHF
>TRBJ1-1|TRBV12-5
CASGLDLNMNTEAFF
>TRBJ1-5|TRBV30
CAWSPPRPNSNQPQHF
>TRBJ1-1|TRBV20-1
CSALDRGNTEAFF
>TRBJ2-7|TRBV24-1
CATSQGSRHEQYF
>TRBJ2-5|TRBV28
CASSSGQGRPEQETQYF
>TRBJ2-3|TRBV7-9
CASARQDTQYF
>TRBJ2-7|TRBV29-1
CSVEVGTGYEQYF
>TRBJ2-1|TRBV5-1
CASTLSPSGSYNEQFF